Listed below are T cell receptor beta chains from one sample, sequenced in a study of T-cell reconstitution after alpha-beta-depleted transplantation in children. One entry per CDR3 protein results from TCRdb running MiXCR on the PCR reads. The data hold around 250,000 distinct CDR3 sequences, with less than 9% observed a single time. The material was PBMCs, mostly from graft donor cells, obtained 180 days after TCRalphabeta/CD19-depleted stem cell transplant. These receptors all come from a male patient younger than 18 who had a stem cell transplant for acute lymphoblastic leukemia, so the T cells may come from the graft donor. Both conserved end residues are part of each CDR3. A D gene is named only where the DNA matches it firmly. Part of the rows lack a size; the others show once, few, many or a class for expanded clones.

j_gene: TRBJ2-7
d_gene: -
v_gene: TRBV5-1
abundance: -
CDR3aa: CASSGSGRAPKPYEQYF
CDR3nt: TGCGCCAGCAGCGGTAGCGGCCGGGCTCCAAAGCCCTACGAGCAGTACTTC

j_gene: TRBJ2-7
d_gene: -
v_gene: TRBV6-2/TRBV6-3
abundance: many
CDR3aa: CASSILSRRETYEQYF
CDR3nt: TGTGCCAGCAGCATCCTTTCCCGGAGGGAGACCTACGAGCAGTACTTC

j_gene: TRBJ2-2
d_gene: TRBD1
v_gene: TRBV12-3/TRBV12-4
abundance: many
CDR3aa: CASLAGGAELFF
CDR3nt: TGTGCCAGCTTAGCAGGGGGCGCGGAGCTGTTTTTT

j_gene: TRBJ1-1
d_gene: -
v_gene: TRBV12-3/TRBV12-4
abundance: medium-sized
CDR3aa: CASSFEGRRDTEAFF
CDR3nt: TGTGCCAGCAGTTTTGAGGGAAGGCGGGACACTGAAGCTTTCTTT

j_gene: TRBJ2-1
d_gene: TRBD1
v_gene: TRBV3-1
abundance: many
CDR3aa: CASSRQGADEQFF
CDR3nt: TGTGCCAGCAGTCGACAGGGGGCAGATGAGCAGTTCTTC

j_gene: TRBJ1-5
d_gene: -
v_gene: TRBV12-3/TRBV12-4
abundance: many
CDR3aa: CASSISGNQPQHF
CDR3nt: TGTGCCAGCAGTATTTCAGGGAATCAGCCCCAGCATTTT

j_gene: TRBJ2-2
d_gene: -
v_gene: TRBV5-1
abundance: many
CDR3aa: CASSPPMAYTGELFF
CDR3nt: TGCGCCAGCAGCCCTCCAATGGCCTACACCGGGGAGCTGTTTTTT

j_gene: TRBJ1-2
d_gene: TRBD1
v_gene: TRBV29-1
abundance: -
CDR3aa: CSGDSRGEYGYTF
CDR3nt: TGCAGCGGGGACAGCCGAGGGGAGTATGGCTACACCTTC

j_gene: TRBJ2-1
d_gene: TRBD2
v_gene: TRBV5-5
abundance: -
CDR3aa: CASSFSGTSNHNEQFF
CDR3nt: TGTGCCAGCAGCTTCTCCGGGACTAGTAACCACAATGAGCAGTTCTTC

j_gene: TRBJ2-7
d_gene: -
v_gene: TRBV6-5
abundance: many
CDR3aa: CASSYGWGGGGGYEQYF
CDR3nt: TGTGCCAGCAGTTACGGCTGGGGAGGGGGTGGGGGCTACGAGCAGTACTTC

j_gene: TRBJ2-2
d_gene: -
v_gene: TRBV7-6
abundance: many
CDR3aa: CASSLARAGRSTGELFF
CDR3nt: TGTGCCAGCAGCTTAGCGCGGGCAGGGAGAAGCACCGGGGAGCTGTTTTTT